Each of the 14 T cell receptor beta chains below was sequenced from the same sample in a study of CD4 and CD8 cells across lung adenocarcinoma regions. TCRdb re-called the PCR reads through MiXCR, storing one row per CDR3 protein. The profile shows roughly 7,100 distinct CDR3 sequences, roughly 40% of them singletons. Material for sequencing was CD4+ T cells from the margin of a lung tumor. Receptors originate from a male donor with lung adenocarcinoma. The CD4 and CD8 labels of this study may be unreliable.

DNA for the CDR3: TGTGCCAGCAGTTACTCTTATTTGGACGAGCAGTACTTC. Protein product: CASSYSYLDEQYF. This chain connects TRBV6-5 to TRBJ2-4; D is unresolved. The DNA matches TRBJ2-7 better at its end, which makes the J call doubtful. This CDR3 is 13 amino acids long. Germline V gene data show CDR1 as MNHEY and CDR2 as SVGAGI.

The chain combines TRBV7-2 with TRBJ2-1; D is ambiguous. CDR3 length: 17 amino acids. CDR1 and CDR2 from the germline V gene are SGHTA and FQGNSA. V gave up 1 base and J gave up 1 base, with 14 bases separating them. CDR3 sequence: CASSLDPPFSSYNEQFF. In DNA form, the CDR3 reads TGTGCCAGCAGCTTAGACCCTCCCTTTTCGTCCTACAATGAGCAGTTCTTC.

This clonotype qualifies as large. J is TRBJ2-5 and V is TRBV24-1, with D perhaps matching TRBD1 (6 bases). This CDR3 spans 13 amino acids. Trimming shortened V by 4 bases and J by 4 bases, and 9 bases separated the two germline ends. From germline, CDR1 is KGHDR and CDR2 SFDVKD. CDR3 loop: CATSEQGRETQYF. The CDR3 bases are TGTGCCACCAGTGAACAGGGTAGAGAGACCCAGTACTTC.

Concerning this clonotype itself: Because it lacks the conserved phenylalanine or tryptophan at the end, this CDR3 is likely a read error. It is unclear where the CDR3 begins or ends on the DNA, so no DNA is shown, and the CDR3 is as TCRdb lists it. The chain links TRBV6-5 to TRBJ2-1; TRBD2, as called in the table, went unchecked against the DNA. Ends included, the CDR3 has 11 residues. Germline V gene lookup returns CDR1 MNHEY and CDR2 SVGAGI. The CDR3 sequence is CASSYQTGLAG.

The chain combines TRBV10-1 with TRBJ2-3; 7 bases are a match to TRBD1. The CDR3 contains 16 residues. Germline V gene sequence: CDR1 WNHNN, CDR2 SYGVQD (reference sequence). V was clipped by 4 bases and J by 2 bases; unmatched bases: 9. The CDR3 sequence: CASSAAGTADTDTQYF. The CDR3 bases are TGCGCCAGCAGTGCTGCCGGGACAGCTGACACAGATACGCAGTATTTT.

The V call is TRBV11-1, the J call TRBJ2-5; 8 bases are a match to TRBD2. The DNA end lines up better with TRBJ2-3; the J call may be wrong. CDR3 length equals 20 residues. Germline CDR1 and CDR2: SGHAT and FQDESV (reference sequence). As DNA, the CDR3 is TGTGCCAGCCTGGCGGGAGATGGTAGGGGCCGGGGGGGCAGCCAAGAGACCCAGTATTTT. Amino acids: CASLAGDGRGRGGSQETQYF.

The chain combines TRBV6-1 with TRBJ2-2, with D possibly matching TRBD2 (7 bases). The V end was cut by 4 bases, the J end by 13 bases, with 28 bases between. Germline V gene lookup returns CDR1 MNHNS and CDR2 SASEGT. CDR3 length: 17 amino acids. The CDR3 loop reads CASSGTRGGARTGTLFF. CDR3 sequence (DNA): TGTGCCAGCAGTGGGACGAGGGGGGGGGCGCGCACAGGGACGCTGTTTTTT.

The rearrangement uses TRBV7-2 and TRBJ2-1; TRBD1 might be the D (5 bases). The length of the CDR3 is 14 residues. Trimming took 1 base from V and 10 from J, leaving 14 bases between them. The germline CDR1 and CDR2 sequences are SGHTA and FQGNSA. This chain's CDR3 is CASSLDRNSYEQFF. CDR3 bases: TGTGCCAGCAGCTTAGACAGGAACTCCTACGAGCAGTTCTTC.

This clonotype occurred a few times. V and J are TRBV3-1 and TRBJ1-2; possibly TRBD1 for D (5 bases). V was clipped by 0 bases and J by 4 bases, with 9 bases between them. This CDR3 has 14 amino acids. Germline V gives CDR1 LGHDT, CDR2 YNNKEL (reference sequence). In DNA, the CDR3 is TGTGCCAGCAGCCAAGAAATCCAGGGCTATGGCTACACCTTC. Its protein is CASSQEIQGYGYTF.

This clonotype was detected a few times. DNA of the CDR3: TGTGCCAGCAGCCCCCTGCCGGGAGTCTCCTACGAGCAGTACTTC. Protein product: CASSPLPGVSYEQYF. V usage is TRBV7-2 and J usage is TRBJ2-7; possible D gene TRBD2, 6 bases. V was trimmed by 5 bases and J by 0 bases, leaving 14 bases between them. The germline gives CDR1 SGHTA, CDR2 FQGNSA. The CDR3 contains 15 residues.

This clonotype was seen once. One end of the junction fails to match germline, which may point to a read error. V is TRBV6-1 and J is TRBJ2-5; D remains ambiguous. The germline V gene has CDR1 MNHNS and CDR2 SASEGT. This CDR3 is built from 15 residues. The DNA for the CDR3 is TGTGCCAGCAGTGACAGTAGCCGTGACCCAGATACCCAGTACTTT. This codes for CASSDSSRDPDTQYF.

At least ten counts were recorded for this clonotype. This may come from a read error, since a much larger clone is one base off. The V call is TRBV6-1, the J call TRBJ2-1; maybe TRBD2 (5 bases). Between the trimmed V and J ends, which lost 5 bases and 13 bases, there was a span of 18 bases. There are 13 residues in the CDR3. The germline CDR1 and CDR2 sequences are MNHNS and SASEGT. CDR3 coding DNA: TGTGCCAGCAGTCTGAGGGCCAAAAACATTCAGTTCTTC. Translating it yields CASSLRAKNIQFF.

A note on this clonotype: Mismatch with germline at one junction end may stem from a read error. The CDR3 DNA sequence: TGTGCCAGCAGTGAAAATCTAGCGGGGACCAAGTACTTC. It is translated as CASSENLAGTKYF. This rearrangement joins TRBV6-1 to TRBJ2-1; 9 bases align to TRBD2. The CDR3 has 13 residues. CDR1 and CDR2 (germline): MNHNS, SASEGT.

This clonotype was seen at least ten times. The genes are TRBV7-2 and TRBJ2-3; either TRBD1 or TRBD2 may fit D (6 bases each). Per germline, CDR1 SGHTA and CDR2 FQGNSA. The germline V and J ends were trimmed by 1 base and 6 bases, with 11 bases remaining between them. The CDR3 is made up of 14 amino acids. CDR3: CASSLERGLDTQYF. The CDR3 bases are TGTGCCAGCAGCTTAGAACGGGGGCTCGATACGCAGTATTTT.